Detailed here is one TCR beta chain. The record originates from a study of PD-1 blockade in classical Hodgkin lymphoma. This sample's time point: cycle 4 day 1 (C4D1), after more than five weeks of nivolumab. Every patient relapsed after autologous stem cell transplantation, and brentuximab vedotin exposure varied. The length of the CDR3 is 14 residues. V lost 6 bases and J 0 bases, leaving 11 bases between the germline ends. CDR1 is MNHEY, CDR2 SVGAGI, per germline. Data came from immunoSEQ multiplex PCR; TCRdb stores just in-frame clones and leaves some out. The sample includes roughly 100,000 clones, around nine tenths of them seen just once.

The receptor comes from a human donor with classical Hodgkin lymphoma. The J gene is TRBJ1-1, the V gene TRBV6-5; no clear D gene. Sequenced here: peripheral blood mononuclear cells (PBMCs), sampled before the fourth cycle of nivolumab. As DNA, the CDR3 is TGTGCCAGCAGAAGCCGCAGGTTGAACACTGAAGCTTTCTTT. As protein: CASRSRRLNTEAFF.